Included here is one TCR beta chain sequence, with context. This sample is part of a study of cytomegalovirus exposure and HLA in healthy donors. With 5 bases clipped from V and 7 bases from J, the junction kept 7 bases outside the gene matches. From germline, CDR1 is MNHNS and CDR2 SASEGT. The CDR3 is made up of 15 amino acids. PCR amplification relied on 60 Vbeta primers (plus 13 Jbeta primers). This table comes from immunoSEQ multiplex PCR, and its TCRdb copy is limited to in-frame clones, with some not included. The table lists about 140,000 clones. The specimen sequenced was PBMCs. The chain joins TRBV6-1 to TRBJ1-6; 8 bases agree with TRBD1. The TCR was taken from a woman between 18 and 29 years old in good health and CMV-seronegative. CDR3 loop: CASSNQQGGNSPLHF. Here the CDR3 DNA reads TGTGCCAGCAGTAACCAACAGGGGGGCAATTCACCCCTCCACTTT.